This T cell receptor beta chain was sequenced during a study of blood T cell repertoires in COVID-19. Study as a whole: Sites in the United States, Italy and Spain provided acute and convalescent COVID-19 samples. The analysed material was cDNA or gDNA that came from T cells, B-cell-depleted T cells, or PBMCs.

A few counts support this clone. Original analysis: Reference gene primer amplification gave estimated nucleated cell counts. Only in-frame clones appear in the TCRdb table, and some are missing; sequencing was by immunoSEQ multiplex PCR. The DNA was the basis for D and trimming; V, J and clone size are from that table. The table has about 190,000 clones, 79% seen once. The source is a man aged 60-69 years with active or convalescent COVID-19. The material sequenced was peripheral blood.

The CDR3 bases are TGTGCCAGCAGGACAGGGGAATGGCAGTACTTC. Encoded protein: CASRTGEWQYF. This chain links TRBV7-9 with TRBJ2-7; 8 nucleotides match TRBD1. Per the germline V gene, CDR1 is SEHNR and CDR2 is FQNEAQ (reference sequence). This CDR3 has 11 amino acids. Losses at the gene ends were 6 bases for V and 9 bases for J; bases not matched to a gene: 4. Full variable domain (remainder filled in from reference TRBV7-9 and TRBJ2-7): DTGVSQNPRHKITKRGQNVTFRCDPISEHNRLYWYRQTLGQGPEFLTYFQNEAQLEKSRLLSDRFSAERPKGSFSTLEIQRTEQGDSAMYLCASRTGEWQYFGPGTRLTVT.